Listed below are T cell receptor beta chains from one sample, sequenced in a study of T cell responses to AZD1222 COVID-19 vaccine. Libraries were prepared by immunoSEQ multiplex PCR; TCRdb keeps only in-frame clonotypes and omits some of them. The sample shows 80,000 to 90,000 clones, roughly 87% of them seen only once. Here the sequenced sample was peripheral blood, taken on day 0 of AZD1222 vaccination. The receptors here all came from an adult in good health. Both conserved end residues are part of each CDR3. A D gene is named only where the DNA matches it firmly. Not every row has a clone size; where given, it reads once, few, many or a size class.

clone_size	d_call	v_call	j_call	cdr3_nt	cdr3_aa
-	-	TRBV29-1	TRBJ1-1	TGCAGCGTTGGGGACGGCAATTTAAACACTGAAGCTTTCTTT	CSVGDGNLNTEAFF
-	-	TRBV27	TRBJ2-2	TGTGCCAGCAGTCGACACGGGACGGCGGACACCGGGGAGCTGTTTTTT	CASSRHGTADTGELFF
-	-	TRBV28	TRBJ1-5	TGTGCCAGCAGTTCCAGGGCTCAGCCCCAGCATTTT	CASSSRAQPQHF
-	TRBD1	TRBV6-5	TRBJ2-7	TGTGCCAGCAGCCTGGGACAGGGTTCCTACGAGCAGTACTTC	CASSLGQGSYEQYF
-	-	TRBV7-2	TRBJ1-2	TGTGCCAGCAGCCCACCGGGCAGACCTAACTATGGCTACACCTTC	CASSPPGRPNYGYTF
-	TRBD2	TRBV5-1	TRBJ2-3	TGCGCCAGCGCCCCTCAACAACTAGCGGGAGTGGGGACGCAGTATTTT	CASAPQQLAGVGTQYF
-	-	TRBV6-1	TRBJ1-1	TGTGCCAGCAGTGAAGTAAGCACTGAAGCTTTCTTT	CASSEVSTEAFF
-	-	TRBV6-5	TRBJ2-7	TGTGCCAGCAGGGTAGCGGTCTCCTACGAGCAGTACTTC	CASRVAVSYEQYF
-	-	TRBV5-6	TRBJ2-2	TGTGCCAGCAGCTTGGGCAGCCCTACCGGGGAGCTGTTTTTT	CASSLGSPTGELFF
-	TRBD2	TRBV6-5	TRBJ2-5	TGTGCCAGCAGTTATAGCGGGTCCCAAGAGACCCAGTACTTC	CASSYSGSQETQYF
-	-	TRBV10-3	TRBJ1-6	TGTGCCATCGGGCCAGGGAGAAATTCACCCCTCCACTTT	CAIGPGRNSPLHF
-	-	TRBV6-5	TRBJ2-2	TGTGCCGTGCGTAGACTAGCGAACACCGGGGAGCTGTTTTTT	CAVRRLANTGELFF
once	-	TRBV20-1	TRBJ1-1	TGCAGTGCTAGTATGGGGGCGAGAGGGACTGAAGCTTTCTTT	CSASMGARGTEAFF
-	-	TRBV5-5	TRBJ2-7	TGTGCCAGCACCATACAGTACGAGCAGTACTTC	CASTIQYEQYF
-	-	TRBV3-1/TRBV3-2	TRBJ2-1	TGTGCCAGCAGCCCGTCAGGGGCCTGGCAGTTCTTC	CASSPSGAWQFF
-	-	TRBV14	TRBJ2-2	TGTGCCAGCAGCCAAGGGGCGGGAACCGGGGAGCTGTTTTTT	CASSQGAGTGELFF
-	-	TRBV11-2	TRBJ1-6	TGTGCCAGCAGCCAAAGGGACTTTGGCTCTTATAATTCACCCCTCCACTTT	CASSQRDFGSYNSPLHF
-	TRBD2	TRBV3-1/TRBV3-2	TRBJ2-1	TGTGCCAGCAGCCAAGGGTTTGGGACTAGCAGGGTATCCTACAATGAGCAGTTCTTC	CASSQGFGTSRVSYNEQFF
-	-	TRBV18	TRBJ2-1	TGTGCCAGCTCACCAAGGGCCTCTGAGCAGTTCTTC	CASSPRASEQFF
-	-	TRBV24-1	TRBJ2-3	TGTGCCACCAGTGGGTGGGGCTCCACAGATACGCAGTATTTT	CATSGWGSTDTQYF
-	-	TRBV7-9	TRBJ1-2	TGTGCCAGCAGCCCGACGGGCATGGCTACAGCCTTC	CASSPTGMATAF
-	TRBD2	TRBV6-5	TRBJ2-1	TGTGCCAGCAAGGGACTAGCGGTCGTAAATGAGCAGTTCTTC	CASKGLAVVNEQFF
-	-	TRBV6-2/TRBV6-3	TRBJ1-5	TGTGCCAGCAGTGCTCAGAATCAGCCCCAGCATTTT	CASSAQNQPQHF
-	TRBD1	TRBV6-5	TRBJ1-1	TGTGCCAGCAGAGACAGGGGGCGAGGCACTGAAGCTTTCTTT	CASRDRGRGTEAFF
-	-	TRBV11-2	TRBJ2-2	TGTGCCAGCAGCTTAGGCATCGCGGAGAACACCGGGGAGCTGTTTTTT	CASSLGIAENTGELFF
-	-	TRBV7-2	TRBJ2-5	TGTGCCAGCAGCCTCGTCCCCTTGGGTGGGGAGACCCAGTACTTC	CASSLVPLGGETQYF
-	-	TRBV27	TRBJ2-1	TGTGCCAGCAGTTTATCCCAAGTGGGACGGGAGTTCTTC	CASSLSQVGREFF
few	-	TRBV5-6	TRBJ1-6	TGTGCCAGCAGCTTTAGGAGAAGCTCCTATAATTCACCCCTCCACTTT	CASSFRRSSYNSPLHF
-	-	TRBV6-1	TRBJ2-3	TGTGCCAGCAGTGAGGGGGATGGGAGAGATACGCAGTATTTT	CASSEGDGRDTQYF
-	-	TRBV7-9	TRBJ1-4	TGTGCCAGCAGCCCGGGGCGAACTAATGAAAAACTGTTTTTT	CASSPGRTNEKLFF
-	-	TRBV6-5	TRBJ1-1	TGTGCCAGCAGTTACTCGGGAACACAGAACACTGAAGCTTTCTTT	CASSYSGTQNTEAFF
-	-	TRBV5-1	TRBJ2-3	TGCGCCAGCAGCCGCACCACAGATACGCAGTATTTT	CASSRTTDTQYF
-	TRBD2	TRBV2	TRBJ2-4	TGTGCCAGCAGTGTTTCCTCTAGCGGGAGGGATGGCAAAAACATTCAGTACTTC	CASSVSSSGRDGKNIQYF
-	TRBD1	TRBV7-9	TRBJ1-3	TGTGCCAGCAGCTCTCCGCAGGGAGGGGGCCCTGGAAACACCATATATTTT	CASSSPQGGGPGNTIYF
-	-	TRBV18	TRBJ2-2	TGTGCCAGCTCATACCGGGGGGAGCTGTTTTTT	CASSYRGELFF
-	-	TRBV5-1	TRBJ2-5	TGCGCCAGCCAAGCGGGGACAGTCCAAGAGACCCAGTACTTC	CASQAGTVQETQYF
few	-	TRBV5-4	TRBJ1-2	TGTGCCAGCAGCTCCCGGACTGAGAACTATGGCTACACCTTC	CASSSRTENYGYTF
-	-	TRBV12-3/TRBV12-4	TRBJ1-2	TGTGCCAGCAGTTTGGAAAGGGAGCATGGCTACACCTTC	CASSLEREHGYTF
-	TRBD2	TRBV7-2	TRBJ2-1	TGTGCCAGCAGGCAACAAGGCGGGAGGGTTGGGCAGTTCTTC	CASRQQGGRVGQFF
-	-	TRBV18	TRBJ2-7	TGTGCCAGCTCACCGAGCCTAGGGACAACGGACGAGCAGTACTTC	CASSPSLGTTDEQYF
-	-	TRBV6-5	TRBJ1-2	TGTGCCAGCAGTCAAAATACAGGGATGGACTATGGCTACACCTTC	CASSQNTGMDYGYTF
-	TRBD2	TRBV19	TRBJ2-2	TGTGCCAGCAAGGCTAGCGGGACTTTCACCACCGGGGAGCTGTTTTTT	CASKASGTFTTGELFF